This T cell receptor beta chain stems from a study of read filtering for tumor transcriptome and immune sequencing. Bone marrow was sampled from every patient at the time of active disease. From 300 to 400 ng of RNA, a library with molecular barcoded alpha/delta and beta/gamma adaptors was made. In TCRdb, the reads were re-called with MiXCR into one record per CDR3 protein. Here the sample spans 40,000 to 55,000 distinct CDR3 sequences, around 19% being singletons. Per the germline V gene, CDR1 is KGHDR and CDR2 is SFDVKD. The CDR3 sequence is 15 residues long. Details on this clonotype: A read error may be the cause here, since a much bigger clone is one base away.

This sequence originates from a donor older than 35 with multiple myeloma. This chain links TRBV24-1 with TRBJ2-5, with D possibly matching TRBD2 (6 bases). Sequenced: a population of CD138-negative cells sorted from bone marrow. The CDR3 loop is CATSDARLVGETQHF. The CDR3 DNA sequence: TGTGCCACCAGTGATGCGAGACTAGTCGGAGAGACCCAGCACTTC.